This T cell receptor beta chain was observed in a study of neurological immune-mediated disorders. Deletions cut 0 bases from V and 4 bases from J, with 15 bases between. The CDR3 totals 15 residues. Germline CDR1 reads DFQATT; CDR2 reads SNEGSKA (reference sequence). For the unsorted libraries, 2 million PBMCs stored at -80 C served as input. cDNA was made by 5'RACE with 10-nucleotide random UMIs. From 15-18 subjects, every sequencing run obtained over 180 million TCR-beta sequences. In TCRdb, the 5' RACE reads were re-called with MiXCR into one record per CDR3 protein. This sample has tens of thousands of distinct CDR3 sequences, with about 14% found just once. In this sample, this clonotype turned up many times.

The chain joins TRBV20-1 to TRBJ2-5; no clear D gene. The sequencing sample was made of PBMCs. This receptor was obtained from a woman aged 45-65 years with HTLV-1-associated myelopathy (HAM/TSP). The CDR3 coding sequence is TGCAGTGCTAGAGATTTTGGATCATCGGGAGAGACCCAGTACTTC. Amino acid sequence: CSARDFGSSGETQYF.